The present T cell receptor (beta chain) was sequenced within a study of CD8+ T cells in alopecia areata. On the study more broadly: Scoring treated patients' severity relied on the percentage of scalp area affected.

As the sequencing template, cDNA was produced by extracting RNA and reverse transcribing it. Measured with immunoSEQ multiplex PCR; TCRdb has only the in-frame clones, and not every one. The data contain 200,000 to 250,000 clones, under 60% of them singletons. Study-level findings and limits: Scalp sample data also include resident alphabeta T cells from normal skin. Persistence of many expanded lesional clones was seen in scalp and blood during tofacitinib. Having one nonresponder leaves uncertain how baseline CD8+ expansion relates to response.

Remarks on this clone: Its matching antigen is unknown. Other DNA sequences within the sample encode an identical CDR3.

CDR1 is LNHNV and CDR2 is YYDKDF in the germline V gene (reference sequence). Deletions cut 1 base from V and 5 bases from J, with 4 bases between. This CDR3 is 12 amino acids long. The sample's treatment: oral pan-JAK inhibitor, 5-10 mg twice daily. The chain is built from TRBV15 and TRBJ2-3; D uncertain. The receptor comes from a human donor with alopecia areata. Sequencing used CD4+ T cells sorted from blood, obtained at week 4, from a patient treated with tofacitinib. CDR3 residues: CATSRGGDTQYF. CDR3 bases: TGTGCCACCAGCAGAGGGGGAGATACGCAGTATTTT.